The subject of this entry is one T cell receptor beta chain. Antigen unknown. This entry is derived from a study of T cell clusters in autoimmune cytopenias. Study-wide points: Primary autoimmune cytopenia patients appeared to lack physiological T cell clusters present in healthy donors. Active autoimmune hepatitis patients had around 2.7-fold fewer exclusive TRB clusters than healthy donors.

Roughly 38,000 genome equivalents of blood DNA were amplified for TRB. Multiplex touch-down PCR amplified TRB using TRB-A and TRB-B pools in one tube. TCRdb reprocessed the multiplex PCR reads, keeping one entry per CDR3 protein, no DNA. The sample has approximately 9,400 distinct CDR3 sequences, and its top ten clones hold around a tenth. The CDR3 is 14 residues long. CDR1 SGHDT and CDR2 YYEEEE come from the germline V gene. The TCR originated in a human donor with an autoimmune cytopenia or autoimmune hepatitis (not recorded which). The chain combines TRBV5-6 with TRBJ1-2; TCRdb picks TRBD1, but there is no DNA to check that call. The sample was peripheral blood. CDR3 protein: CASSRDGANYGYTF. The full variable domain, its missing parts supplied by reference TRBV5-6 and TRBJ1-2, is DAGVTQSPTHLIKTRGQQVTLRCSPKSGHDTVSWYQQALGQGPQFIFQYYEEEERQRGNFPDRFSGHQFPNYSSELNVNALLLGDSALYLCASSRDGANYGYTFGSGTRLTVV.